This T cell receptor beta chain is from a study of CD8 T cells in ankylosing spondylitis. General study results and limits: Characteristic, it appeared, of ankylosing spondylitis blood was a TCR beta motif of eight highly homologous variants. The study looked at matched synovial fluid samples from ankylosing spondylitis patients. Disease-linked clones were reported to be significantly enriched there. Earlier work had already found some motif variants in reactive arthritis synovial fluid and blood. The disease-linked clones had a CD8+ phenotype and low blood frequencies.

A word on this clonotype: Its antigen is undetermined.

The authors made TCR beta libraries by quantitative 5'-RACE with molecular barcodes. One entry per CDR3 protein results from TCRdb running MiXCR on the 5' RACE reads. The repertoire includes about 220,000 distinct CDR3 sequences, around 7.9% of them detected once, and more than 13% sits in the top ten. The V segment lost 2 bases and the J segment 1 base; nucleotides outside the gene matches: 8. This CDR3 comprises 17 residues. Germline V gene sequence: CDR1 MNHNS, CDR2 SASEGT. This TCR was sampled from a male donor with ankylosing spondylitis. The chain combines TRBV6-1 with TRBJ1-2, with 9 bases matching TRBD1. Sequenced input: blood, either unsorted or a sorted T cell fraction (not recorded which). The CDR3 coding sequence is TGTGCCAGCAGTGAACCGGACAGGGGCATTTTTAACTATGGCTACACCTTC. Protein: CASSEPDRGIFNYGYTF.